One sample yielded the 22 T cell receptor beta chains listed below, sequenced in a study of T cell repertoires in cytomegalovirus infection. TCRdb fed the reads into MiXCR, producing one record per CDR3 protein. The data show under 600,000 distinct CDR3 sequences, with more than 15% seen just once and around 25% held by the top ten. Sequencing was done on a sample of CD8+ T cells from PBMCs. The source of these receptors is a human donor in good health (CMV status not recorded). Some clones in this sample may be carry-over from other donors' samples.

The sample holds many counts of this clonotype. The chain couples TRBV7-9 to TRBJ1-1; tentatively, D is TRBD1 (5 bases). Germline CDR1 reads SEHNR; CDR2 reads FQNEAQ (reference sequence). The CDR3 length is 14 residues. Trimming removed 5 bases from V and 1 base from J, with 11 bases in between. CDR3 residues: CASSGGIGNTEAFF. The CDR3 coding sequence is TGTGCCAGCAGCGGGGGGATCGGGAACACTGAAGCTTTCTTT.

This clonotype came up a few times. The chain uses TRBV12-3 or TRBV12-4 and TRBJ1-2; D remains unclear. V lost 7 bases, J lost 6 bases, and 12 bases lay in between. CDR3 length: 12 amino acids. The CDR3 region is CASTRAHDGYTF. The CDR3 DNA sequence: TGTGCCAGCACTCGGGCGCATGATGGCTACACCTTC.

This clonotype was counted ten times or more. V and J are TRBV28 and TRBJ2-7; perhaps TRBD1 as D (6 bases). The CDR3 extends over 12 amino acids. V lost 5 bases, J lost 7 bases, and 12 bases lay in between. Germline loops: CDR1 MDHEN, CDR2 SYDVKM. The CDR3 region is CASSTGIPEQYF. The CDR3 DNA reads TGTGCCAGCAGTACAGGGATCCCTGAGCAGTACTTC.

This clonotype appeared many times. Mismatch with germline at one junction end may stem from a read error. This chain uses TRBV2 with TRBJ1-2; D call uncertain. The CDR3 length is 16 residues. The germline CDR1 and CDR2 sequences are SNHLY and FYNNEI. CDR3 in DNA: TGTGCCAGCAGCGAAGTAGCGGCCCCCTCTTACTATGGCTACACCTTC. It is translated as CASSEVAAPSYYGYTF.

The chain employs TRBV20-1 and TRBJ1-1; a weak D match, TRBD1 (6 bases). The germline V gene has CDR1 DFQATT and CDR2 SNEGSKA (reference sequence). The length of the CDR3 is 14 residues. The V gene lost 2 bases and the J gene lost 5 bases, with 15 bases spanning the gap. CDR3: CSARWKQGGTEAFF. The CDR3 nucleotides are TGCAGTGCTAGATGGAAACAGGGAGGGACTGAAGCTTTCTTT.

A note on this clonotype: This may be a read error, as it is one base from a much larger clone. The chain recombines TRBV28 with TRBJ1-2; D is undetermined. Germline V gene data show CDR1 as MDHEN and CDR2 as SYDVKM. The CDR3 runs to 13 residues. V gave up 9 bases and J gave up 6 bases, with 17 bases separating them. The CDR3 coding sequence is TGTGCCAGGAGTGTCCGGGCCGGCGATGGCTACACCTTC. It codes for CARSVRAGDGYTF.

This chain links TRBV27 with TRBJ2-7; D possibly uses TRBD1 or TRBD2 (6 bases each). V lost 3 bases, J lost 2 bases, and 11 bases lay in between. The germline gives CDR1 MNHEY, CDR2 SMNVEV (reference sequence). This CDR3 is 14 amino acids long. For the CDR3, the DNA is TGTGCCAGCAGTTTTCAAAGGGGGGCCTACGAGCAGTACTTC. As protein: CASSFQRGAYEQYF.

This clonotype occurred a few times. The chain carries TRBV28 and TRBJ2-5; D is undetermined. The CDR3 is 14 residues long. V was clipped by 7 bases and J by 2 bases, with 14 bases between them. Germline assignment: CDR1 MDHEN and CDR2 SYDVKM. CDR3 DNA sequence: TGTGCCAGCAACCGTCCATACGCGCAAGAGACCCAGTACTTC. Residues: CASNRPYAQETQYF. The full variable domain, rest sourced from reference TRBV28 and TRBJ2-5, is DVKVTQSSRYLVKRTGEKVFLECVQDMDHENMFWYRQDPGLGLRLIYFSYDVKMKEKGDIPEGYSVSREKKERFSLILESASTNQTSMYLCASNRPYAQETQYFGPGTRLLVL.

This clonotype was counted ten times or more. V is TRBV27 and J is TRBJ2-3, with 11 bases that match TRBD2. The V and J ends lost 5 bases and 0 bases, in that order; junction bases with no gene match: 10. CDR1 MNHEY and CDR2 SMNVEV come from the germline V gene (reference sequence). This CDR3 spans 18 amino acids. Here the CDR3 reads CASSPGLAEVPSTDTQYF. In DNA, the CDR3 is TGTGCCAGCAGTCCGGGACTAGCGGAGGTTCCTAGCACAGATACGCAGTATTTT.

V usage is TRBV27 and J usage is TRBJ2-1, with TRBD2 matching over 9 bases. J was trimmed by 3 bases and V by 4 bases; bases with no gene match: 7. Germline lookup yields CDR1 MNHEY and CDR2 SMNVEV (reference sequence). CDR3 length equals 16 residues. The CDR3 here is CASSSSSGENYNEQFF. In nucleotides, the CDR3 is TGTGCCAGCAGTTCCTCTAGCGGGGAGAACTACAATGAGCAGTTCTTC.

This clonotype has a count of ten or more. CDR3 sequence (DNA): TGTGCCAGCAGTTCCCTCATCACTAACTACGAGCAGTACTTC. Amino acid sequence: CASSSLITNYEQYF. This chain links TRBV27 with TRBJ2-7; D not certain. Germline V gene sequence: CDR1 MNHEY, CDR2 SMNVEV (reference sequence). Trimming cost V 4 bases and J 3 bases, with 13 bases left between them. The length of the CDR3 is 14 residues.

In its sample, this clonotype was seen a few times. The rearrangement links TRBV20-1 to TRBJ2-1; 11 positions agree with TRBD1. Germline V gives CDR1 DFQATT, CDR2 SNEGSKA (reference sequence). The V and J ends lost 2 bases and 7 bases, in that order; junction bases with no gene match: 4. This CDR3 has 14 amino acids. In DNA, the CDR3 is TGCAGTGCTAGAACGGGACAGGGGGGGAATGAGCAGTTCTTC. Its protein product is CSARTGQGGNEQFF.

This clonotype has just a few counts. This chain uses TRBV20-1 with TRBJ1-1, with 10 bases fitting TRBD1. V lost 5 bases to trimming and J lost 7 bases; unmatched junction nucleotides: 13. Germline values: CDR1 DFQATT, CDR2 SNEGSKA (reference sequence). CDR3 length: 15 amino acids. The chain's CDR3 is CSASDRGHRRSEAFF. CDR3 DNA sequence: TGCAGTGCTTCCGACAGGGGGCATCGACGGAGTGAAGCTTTCTTT.

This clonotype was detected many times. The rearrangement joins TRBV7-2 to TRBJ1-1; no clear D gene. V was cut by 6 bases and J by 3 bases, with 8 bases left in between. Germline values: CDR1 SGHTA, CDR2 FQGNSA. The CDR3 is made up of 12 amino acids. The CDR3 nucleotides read TGTGCCAGCAGGCGTGGGTACACTGAAGCTTTCTTT. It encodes CASRRGYTEAFF.

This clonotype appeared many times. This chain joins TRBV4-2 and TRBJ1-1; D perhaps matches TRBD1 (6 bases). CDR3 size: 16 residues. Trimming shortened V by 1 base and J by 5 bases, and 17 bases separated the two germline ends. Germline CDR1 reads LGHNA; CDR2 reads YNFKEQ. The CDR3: CASSQARGVRQTEAFF. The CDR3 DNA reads TGTGCCAGCAGCCAAGCCAGGGGTGTACGGCAAACTGAAGCTTTCTTT.

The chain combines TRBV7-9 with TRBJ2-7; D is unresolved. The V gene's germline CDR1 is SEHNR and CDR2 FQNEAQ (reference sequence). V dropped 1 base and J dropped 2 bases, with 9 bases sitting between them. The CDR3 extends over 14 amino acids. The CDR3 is CASSLVVETYEQYF. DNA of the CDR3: TGTGCCAGCAGCTTAGTAGTTGAAACCTACGAGCAGTACTTC.

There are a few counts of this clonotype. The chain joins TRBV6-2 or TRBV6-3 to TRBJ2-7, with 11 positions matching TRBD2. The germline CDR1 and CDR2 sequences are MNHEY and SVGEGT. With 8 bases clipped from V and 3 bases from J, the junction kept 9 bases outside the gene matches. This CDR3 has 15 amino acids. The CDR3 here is CASQGWGLAVYEQYF. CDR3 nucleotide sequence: TGTGCCAGCCAAGGTTGGGGACTAGCGGTCTACGAGCAGTACTTC.

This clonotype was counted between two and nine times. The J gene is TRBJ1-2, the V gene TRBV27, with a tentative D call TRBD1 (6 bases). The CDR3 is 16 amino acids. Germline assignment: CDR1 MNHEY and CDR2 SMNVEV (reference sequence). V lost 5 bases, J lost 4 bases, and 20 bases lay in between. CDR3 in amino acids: CASSLDPTGTGYGYTF. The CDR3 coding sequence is TGTGCCAGCAGTCTTGACCCGACAGGCACGGGCTATGGCTACACCTTC.

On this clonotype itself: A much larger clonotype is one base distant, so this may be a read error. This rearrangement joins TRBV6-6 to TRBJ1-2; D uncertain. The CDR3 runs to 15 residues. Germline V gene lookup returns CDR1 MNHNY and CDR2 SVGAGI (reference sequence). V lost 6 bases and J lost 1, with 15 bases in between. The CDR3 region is CASRSSSLDNYGYTF. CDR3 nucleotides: TGTGCCAGCAGATCTAGCTCGTTAGATAACTATGGCTACACCTTC.

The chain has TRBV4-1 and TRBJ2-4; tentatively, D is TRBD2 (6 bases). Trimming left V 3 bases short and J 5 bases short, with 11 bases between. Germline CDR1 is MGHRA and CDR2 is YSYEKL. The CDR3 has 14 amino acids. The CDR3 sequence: CASSHGGPENIQYF. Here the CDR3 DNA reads TGCGCCAGCAGCCACGGAGGGCCTGAAAACATTCAGTACTTC.

Here the CDR3 reads CASRDRAYNQPQHF. The CDR3 DNA reads as TGTGCCAGCAGGGACAGGGCTTACAATCAGCCCCAGCATTTT. The genes are TRBV25-1 and TRBJ1-5, with 8 bases identical to TRBD1. Losses at the gene ends were 6 bases for V and 3 bases for J; bases not matched to a gene: 4. The V gene's germline CDR1 is MGHDK and CDR2 SYGVNS. The CDR3 extends over 14 amino acids.

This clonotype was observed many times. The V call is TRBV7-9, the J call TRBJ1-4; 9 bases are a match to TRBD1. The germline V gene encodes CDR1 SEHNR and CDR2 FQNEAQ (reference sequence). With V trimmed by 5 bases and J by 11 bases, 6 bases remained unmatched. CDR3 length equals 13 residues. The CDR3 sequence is CASSLDRGTKLFF. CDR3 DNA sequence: TGTGCCAGCAGCCTGGACAGGGGAACCAAACTGTTTTTT.